What follows describes a single TCR beta chain. What it recognizes is unknown. This record belongs to a study of pediatric ulcerative colitis. This CDR3 is 14 amino acids long. The ends were cut back, 3 bases at V and 4 bases at J, with 12 bases in the middle. Germline V gene lookup returns CDR1 MDHEN and CDR2 SYDVKM. Findings and limits, study-wide: No controls had the two rectal clonotypes shared by ulcerative colitis patients.

TCRdb's copy holds only in-frame clones and misses some; the assay was immunoSEQ multiplex PCR. The sample has tens of thousands of clones, about 87% seen once. The chain couples TRBV28 to TRBJ2-5, with D possibly called TRBD1 or TRBD2 (5 bases each). The sequenced material came from blood. This clonotype originated in a boy under 18 who was a control in a study of pediatric ulcerative colitis. In DNA, the CDR3 is TGTGCCAGCAGTTTCGTTGGGGGACCAGAGACCCAGTACTTC. This encodes CASSFVGGPETQYF.